This entry lists 4 T cell receptor beta chains sequenced from one sample in a study of breast tumors, draining lymph nodes, adjacent tissues. TCRdb ran MiXCR on the multiplex PCR reads and lists one entry per CDR3 protein. The sample includes approximately 150,000 distinct CDR3 sequences, 32% seen only once; the top ten take roughly 2.3%. The lymph nodes were axillary draining lymph nodes from breast cancer patients. Sample: axillary lymph node tissue. The source of these receptors is a female donor with breast cancer. Some clones in this sample may be carry-over from other donors' samples.

This sequence joins TRBV11-2 and TRBJ2-2; TRBD2 agrees at 7 bases. The junction had 4 bases not matched to a gene; V was cut back by 2 bases and J by 4 bases. There are 15 residues in the CDR3. Per germline, CDR1 SGHAT and CDR2 FQNNGV. This CDR3 is CASSLRGVVTGELFF. The CDR3 DNA is TGTGCCAGCAGCTTACGGGGGGTCGTCACCGGGGAGCTGTTTTTT.

This clonotype was detected ten times or more. The rearrangement joins TRBV3-1 to TRBJ2-3, with D uncertain. Germline lookup yields CDR1 LGHDT and CDR2 YNNKEL (reference sequence). V gave up 5 bases and J gave up 1 base, with 7 bases separating them. The CDR3 length is 13 residues. CDR3 sequence (DNA): TGTGCCAGCAGCGGGCTGGGCACAGATACGCAGTATTTT. Protein product: CASSGLGTDTQYF.

This clonotype has a count of ten or more. This clone may be a read error of a much larger clone one base away. The chain has TRBV7-7 and TRBJ2-5, with D possibly matching TRBD2 (5 bases). In germline, CDR1 is SSHAT, CDR2 FNYEAQ (reference sequence). The CDR3 length is 15 residues. Here the CDR3 reads CASSLAEGSQETQHF. As DNA, the CDR3 is TGTGCTAGCAGCTTAGCAGAGGGAAGTCAAGAGACCCAGCACTTC.

A remark on this clonotype: A clone one base away is much larger, so this may be a read error. V and J are TRBV30 and TRBJ2-5; D call uncertain. CDR3 size: 12 residues. Germline V gene sequence: CDR1 GTSNPN, CDR2 SVGIG (reference sequence). The DNA for the CDR3 is TGTGCCTGGGGTGTCACCCAAGAGACCCAGTACTTC. Its translation: CAWGVTQETQYF. Full variable domain (outside the CDR3, taken from reference TRBV30 and TRBJ2-5): SQTIHQWPATLVQPVGSPLSLECTVEGTSNPNLYWYRQAAGRGLQLLFYSVGIGQISSEVPQNLSASRPQDRQFILSSKKLLLSDSGFYLCAWGVTQETQYFGPGTRLLVL.